These 26 T cell receptor beta chains were all obtained from the same sample, sequenced in a study of cytomegalovirus exposure and HLA in healthy donors. Some clones are missing from TCRdb's copy, which holds only in-frame ones; the method was immunoSEQ multiplex PCR. This sample yields tens of thousands of clones, of which 93% are seen a single time; about 3.6% belongs to the top ten. The sequencing input was PBMCs. These receptors were taken from a woman between 25 and 40 years old in good health and CMV-seronegative.

The rearrangement links TRBV15 to TRBJ2-5, with TRBD2 identical over 7 bases. The CDR3 covers 21 residues. Germline-derived CDR1 and CDR2 are LNHNV and YYDKDF (reference sequence). The J segment lost 0 bases and the V segment lost 0 bases, leaving 19 bases of the junction unmatched. CDR3 residues: CATSRDLFLGLADTNQETQYF. CDR3 bases: TGTGCCACCAGCAGAGATTTGTTTTTGGGGCTAGCGGATACAAACCAAGAGACCCAGTACTTC.

This sequence joins TRBV9 and TRBJ2-1; 7 bases agree with TRBD2. CDR3 size: 15 residues. CDR1 is SGDLS and CDR2 is YYNGEE in the germline V gene. The junction had 3 bases not matched to a gene; V was cut back by 3 bases and J by 0 bases. The CDR3 DNA sequence: TGTGCCAGCAGCGCGGGGACTAACTCCTACAATGAGCAGTTCTTC. It translates to CASSAGTNSYNEQFF.

This chain connects TRBV5-1 to TRBJ1-3; tentatively, D is TRBD1 (6 bases). Germline CDR1 is SGHRS and CDR2 is YFSETQ. The CDR3 has 16 amino acids. The germline V and J ends were trimmed by 4 bases and 2 bases, with 16 bases remaining between them. CDR3 bases: TGCGCCAGCAGCCCCCAGGGGAGGGTTACTGGAAACACCATATATTTT. Its translation is CASSPQGRVTGNTIYF.

Concerning this clone: In the same sample, other DNA sequences code for this CDR3. This chain joins TRBV5-1 and TRBJ1-4, with D perhaps TRBD1 (6 bases). Germline V gene sequence: CDR1 SGHRS, CDR2 YFSETQ. V lost 0 bases to trimming and J lost 7 bases, with 10 bases between them. The CDR3 sequence is 14 residues long. The CDR3 protein is CASSLGGLGEKLFF. CDR3 in DNA: TGCGCCAGCAGCTTGGGGGGGCTGGGTGAAAAACTGTTTTTT.

The chain couples TRBV7-3 to TRBJ2-5, with D possibly being TRBD1 (6 bases). Germline V gives CDR1 SGHTA, CDR2 FQGTGA. The CDR3 has 14 amino acids. V was clipped by 5 bases and J by 4 bases, with 14 bases between them. The CDR3 spells CASSQGGGTETQYF. The DNA of the CDR3 is TGTGCCAGCAGCCAAGGGGGTGGCACAGAGACCCAGTACTTC.

The J gene is TRBJ2-4, the V gene TRBV29-1; TRBD1 is a possible D gene (6 bases). Trimming cost V 7 bases and J 0 bases, with 13 bases left between them. The CDR3 runs to 14 residues. Germline V gene lookup returns CDR1 SQVTM and CDR2 ANQGSEA. The CDR3 DNA reads TGCAGCGCCCGGACAGACCTAGCCAAAAACATTCAGTACTTC. Its protein is CSARTDLAKNIQYF.

The rearrangement joins TRBV11-3 to TRBJ2-7; 7 nucleotides align to TRBD2. This CDR3 region has 13 residues. V lost 1 base, J lost 3 bases, and 0 bases stayed unmatched. CDR1 SGHNT and CDR2 YENEEA come from the germline V gene. In DNA, the CDR3 is TGTGCCAGCAGCTTAGGCGGGGGCTACGAGCAGTACTTC. Translating it yields CASSLGGGYEQYF.

V gene TRBV5-1 combines with J gene TRBJ2-7, with TRBD1 identical over 9 bases. From germline, CDR1 is SGHRS and CDR2 YFSETQ. V lost 4 bases, J lost 7 bases, and 9 bases stayed unmatched. This CDR3 comprises 14 residues. The CDR3 DNA follows: TGCGCCAGCAGCCGTGGGACAGGGACCTGGGAGCAGTACTTC. Protein: CASSRGTGTWEQYF.

This rearrangement joins TRBV5-4 to TRBJ2-1, with D hard to call. CDR1 is SGHNT, CDR2 YYREEE, per germline (reference sequence). Trimming shortened V by 1 base and J by 7 bases, and 15 bases separated the two germline ends. This CDR3 has 15 residues. The CDR3 DNA is TGTGCCAGCAGCTTGTCCTGGCAGGCCCCAAATGAGCAGTTCTTC. This sequence encodes CASSLSWQAPNEQFF.

This rearrangement joins TRBV28 to TRBJ1-2; D might be TRBD1 (5 bases). Germline V gene data show CDR1 as MDHEN and CDR2 as SYDVKM. The germline V and J ends were trimmed by 10 bases and 8 bases, with 14 bases remaining between them. The CDR3 runs to 11 residues. The CDR3: CATDSFGGYTF. In DNA form, the CDR3 reads TGTGCCACAGACAGTTTTGGGGGCTACACCTTC.

This rearrangement joins TRBV7-9 to TRBJ1-1; D is possibly TRBD1 (6 bases). Germline-derived CDR1 and CDR2 are SEHNR and FQNEAQ (reference sequence). This CDR3 has 14 amino acids. With 2 bases removed from V and 4 bases from J, the gap between germline ends came to 11 bases. CDR3: CASSLMGGPTEAFF. The CDR3 bases are TGTGCCAGCAGCTTAATGGGGGGGCCCACTGAAGCTTTCTTT.

This chain joins TRBV19 and TRBJ1-6; TRBD1 agrees at 7 bases. The CDR3 is 14 residues long. V lost 6 bases, J lost 9 bases, and 8 bases stayed unmatched. Germline lookup yields CDR1 LNHDA and CDR2 SQIVND (reference sequence). The CDR3, as DNA: TGTGCCAGTAGACAGACAGGGATCAGTTCACCCCTCCACTTT. This gives the protein CASRQTGISSPLHF.

This rearrangement joins TRBV5-1 to TRBJ2-1, with 10 bases fitting TRBD2. The CDR3 extends over 15 amino acids. V was pared by 1 base and J by 7 bases, with 5 bases of the junction left unmatched. In germline, CDR1 is SGHRS, CDR2 YFSETQ. In nucleotides, the CDR3 is TGCGCCAGCAGCTTGCTAGCGGGGGCTATTAATGAGCAGTTCTTC. It specifies CASSLLAGAINEQFF.

The chain recombines TRBV11-2 with TRBJ2-2, with D perhaps TRBD1 (6 bases). The CDR3 runs to 15 residues. Germline V gives CDR1 SGHAT, CDR2 FQNNGV. Trimming stripped 1 base from V and 5 bases from J, with 11 bases between. The CDR3 loop reads CASSLALQGTGELFF. The CDR3, as DNA: TGTGCCAGCAGCTTAGCCCTACAGGGTACCGGGGAGCTGTTTTTT.

The chain employs TRBV7-3 and TRBJ2-2; possibly TRBD1 for D (6 bases). Germline loops: CDR1 SGHTA, CDR2 FQGTGA. The CDR3 covers 15 residues. The V end lost 5 bases, the J end lost 0 bases, and 10 bases lay between the germline ends. CDR3 region: CASSAGAPNTGELFF. The CDR3 coding sequence is TGTGCCAGCAGCGCAGGGGCCCCGAACACCGGGGAGCTGTTTTTT.

The chain has TRBV2 and TRBJ1-3; 9 bases are shared with TRBD1. Losses at the gene ends were 6 bases for V and 0 bases for J; bases not matched to a gene: 15. The CDR3 length is 19 residues. Germline CDR1 SNHLY, CDR2 FYNNEI. The CDR3 nucleotides are TGTGCCAGCAGCAAATTATGGGACAGGGCTTCATTCTCTGGAAACACCATATATTTT. Translating gives CASSKLWDRASFSGNTIYF.

The chain couples TRBV28 to TRBJ1-2; D possibly corresponds to TRBD1 (6 bases). Germline CDR1 MDHEN, CDR2 SYDVKM. V was cut by 2 bases and J by 4 bases, with 14 bases left in between. This CDR3 contains 15 residues. CDR3 amino acids: CASSLRPGRGYGYTF. Here the CDR3 DNA reads TGTGCCAGCAGTTTACGCCCGGGCAGGGGCTATGGCTACACCTTC.

The chain employs TRBV28 and TRBJ1-5; D is perhaps TRBD1 (5 bases). CDR1 and CDR2 from the germline V gene are MDHEN and SYDVKM. The CDR3 runs 15 residues. V gave up 5 bases and J gave up 0 bases, with 11 bases separating them. CDR3 nucleotides: TGTGCCAGCAGTGTCTCGACAGTTAGCAATCAGCCCCAGCATTTT. It translates to CASSVSTVSNQPQHF.

The chain has TRBV5-1 and TRBJ2-5; TRBD1 matches 9 bases. The CDR3 extends over 14 amino acids. The germline gives CDR1 SGHRS, CDR2 YFSETQ. Trimming at V came to 5 bases and at J to 3 bases, leaving 5 bases not matched to a gene. This chain's CDR3 is CASRITGGEETQYF. CDR3 DNA sequence: TGCGCCAGCAGGATAACAGGGGGCGAAGAGACCCAGTACTTC.

The chain couples TRBV2 to TRBJ1-1; 7 bases map to TRBD1. Looked up from germline, CDR1 is SNHLY and CDR2 is FYNNEI. This CDR3 has 15 amino acids. The J segment lost 0 bases and the V segment lost 6 bases, leaving 7 bases of the junction unmatched. Here the CDR3 reads CASSRVQGLNTEAFF. CDR3 sequence (DNA): TGTGCCAGCAGCAGAGTACAGGGGCTGAACACTGAAGCTTTCTTT. Using reference TRBV2 and TRBJ1-1 for the parts outside the CDR3, the full variable domain is EPEVTQTPSHQVTQMGQEVILRCVPISNHLYFYWYRQILGQKVEFLVSFYNNEISEKSEIFDDQFSVERPDGSNFTLKIRSTKLEDSAMYFCASSRVQGLNTEAFFGQGTRLTVV.

J is TRBJ2-7 and V is TRBV5-1, with D tentatively TRBD2 (6 bases). There are 15 residues in the CDR3. Per germline, CDR1 SGHRS and CDR2 YFSETQ. Deletions cut 6 bases from V and 0 bases from J, with 16 bases between. The CDR3 DNA is TGCGCCAGCATGTTGGGGGGTTCAGGCTCCTACGAGCAGTACTTC. Translating it yields CASMLGGSGSYEQYF.

This sequence joins TRBV12-2 and TRBJ1-4; no check of the table's D call, TRBD1, against the DNA was made. TRBV12-2 is given as a pseudogene. This CDR3 has 12 residues. Written as DNA, the CDR3 is TGTGCAACCCCGGCTGGGGCGGAAAAACTGTTTTTT. Residues: CATPAGAEKLFF.

This clone was observed once. The chain recombines TRBV11-2 with TRBJ2-7; TRBD2 matches 11 bases. V was clipped by 5 bases and J by 5 bases; unmatched bases: 14. This CDR3 has 17 amino acids. CDR1 and CDR2 (germline): SGHAT, FQNNGV. Here the CDR3 DNA reads TGTGCCAGCAGCCTGAGACTAGCGGGGCCTTCCATCAACGAGCAGTACTTC. Residues: CASSLRLAGPSINEQYF.

The chain is built from TRBV9 and TRBJ2-7, with 15 bases lining up with TRBD2. Germline assignment: CDR1 SGDLS and CDR2 YYNGEE. CDR3 size: 15 residues. The V gene end was trimmed by 4 bases and the J gene end by 5 bases; junction bases not matched to a gene: 4. CDR3 amino acids: CASSLRTSGRDEQYF. CDR3 in DNA: TGTGCCAGCAGCTTACGGACTAGCGGGAGGGACGAGCAGTACTTC.

This chain connects TRBV5-4 to TRBJ1-1; TRBD1 is a possible D gene (6 bases). The ends were cut back, 6 bases at V and 1 base at J, with 10 bases in the middle. CDR1 SGHNT and CDR2 YYREEE come from the germline V gene (reference sequence). The length of the CDR3 is 13 residues. This chain's CDR3 is CASNVQGNTEAFF. In nucleotides, the CDR3 is TGTGCCAGCAACGTACAGGGGAACACTGAAGCTTTCTTT.

The chain joins TRBV7-3 to TRBJ2-7; 7 positions match TRBD1. The length of the CDR3 is 14 residues. Germline V gene data show CDR1 as SGHTA and CDR2 as FQGTGA. After removal of 0 bases from V and 4 bases from J, the junction contained 3 bases not matched to a gene. CDR3 in DNA: TGTGCCAGCAGCTTAACCCCAGGGGGTTACGAGCAGTACTTC. It specifies CASSLTPGGYEQYF.